A selection of T cell receptor beta chains follows, all from one sample in a study of cytomegalovirus exposure and HLA in healthy donors. Sequencing used immunoSEQ multiplex PCR; TCRdb keeps in-frame clones, though not all of them. The sample contains approximately 160,000 clones, about 75% of which appear only once. The sample comprised PBMCs. All receptors derive from a male donor in good health and CMV-seronegative. Each CDR3 is given with its conserved first and last residue.

J | V | CDR3
TRBJ1-2 | TRBV19 | CASSTTTAYGYTF
TRBJ2-2 | TRBV7-8 | CASSQGLAGVPGELFF
TRBJ2-3 | TRBV15 | CATGPLDTQYF
TRBJ2-7 | TRBV30 | CAWSNQGSYEQYF
TRBJ1-1 | TRBV7-2 | CASSLQLNTEAFF
TRBJ2-7 | TRBV6-1 | CASRGSGHNIYEQYF
TRBJ1-1 | TRBV5-6 | CASSLGGVGTEAFF
TRBJ1-5 | TRBV2 | CASNRGTQPQHF
TRBJ2-6 | TRBV28 | CASSLWGRGSPGANVLTF
TRBJ1-5 | TRBV30 | CAWSVRGTGNQPQHF
TRBJ2-1 | TRBV7-9 | CASTRRDRAEQFF
TRBJ1-5 | TRBV6-5 | CASSLQSHQPQHF
TRBJ1-1 | TRBV7-7 | CASSTGRNTEAFF
TRBJ1-2 | TRBV19 | CASSILSEGAQGYTF
TRBJ2-1 | TRBV30 | CAWSPRNSYNEQFF
TRBJ1-5 | TRBV7-8 | CASSSSDRDQPQHF
TRBJ2-7 | TRBV10-3 | CAISSTSPQKYEQYF
TRBJ1-6 | TRBV7-3 | CASSYQGQGRSPLHF
TRBJ2-7 | TRBV2 | CASSAEAGGRNEQYF
TRBJ2-5 | TRBV5-1 | CASSFDPFRGFQETQYF